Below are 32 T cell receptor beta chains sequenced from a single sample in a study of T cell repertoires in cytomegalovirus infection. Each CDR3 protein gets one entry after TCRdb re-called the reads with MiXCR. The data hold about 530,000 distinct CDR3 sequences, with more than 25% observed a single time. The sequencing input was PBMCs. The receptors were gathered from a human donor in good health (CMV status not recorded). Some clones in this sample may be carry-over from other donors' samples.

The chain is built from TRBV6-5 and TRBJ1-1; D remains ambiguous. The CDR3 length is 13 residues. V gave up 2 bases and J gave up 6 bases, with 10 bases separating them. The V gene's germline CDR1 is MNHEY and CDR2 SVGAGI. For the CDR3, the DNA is TGTGCCAGCAGTTACACCGGACTGGCTGAAGCTTTCTTT. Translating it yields CASSYTGLAEAFF.

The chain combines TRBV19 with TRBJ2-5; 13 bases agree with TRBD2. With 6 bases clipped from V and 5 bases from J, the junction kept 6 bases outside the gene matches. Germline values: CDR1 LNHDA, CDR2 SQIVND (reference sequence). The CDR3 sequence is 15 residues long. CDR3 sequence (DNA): TGTGCCAGTAGACCGGGACTAGCGGGAATTGAGACCCAGTACTTC. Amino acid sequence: CASRPGLAGIETQYF.

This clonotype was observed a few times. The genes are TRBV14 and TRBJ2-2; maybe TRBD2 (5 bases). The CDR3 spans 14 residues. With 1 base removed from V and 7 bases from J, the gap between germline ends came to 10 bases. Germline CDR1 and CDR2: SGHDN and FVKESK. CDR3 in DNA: TGTGCCAGCAGCCAAGCCTATGCGGGCGGGGAGCTGTTTTTT. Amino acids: CASSQAYAGGELFF.

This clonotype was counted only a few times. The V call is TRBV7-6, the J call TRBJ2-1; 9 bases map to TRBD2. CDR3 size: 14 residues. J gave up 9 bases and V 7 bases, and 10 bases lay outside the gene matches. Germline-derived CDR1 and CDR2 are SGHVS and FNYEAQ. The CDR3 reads CASIPGGRAIEQFF. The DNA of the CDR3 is TGTGCCAGCATCCCTGGCGGGAGGGCCATTGAGCAGTTCTTC.

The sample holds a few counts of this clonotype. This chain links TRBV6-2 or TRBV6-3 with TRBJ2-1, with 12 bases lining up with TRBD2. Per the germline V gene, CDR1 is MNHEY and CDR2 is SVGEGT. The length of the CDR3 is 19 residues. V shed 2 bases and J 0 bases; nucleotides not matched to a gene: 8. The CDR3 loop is CASSYPGLAGVSSYNEQFF. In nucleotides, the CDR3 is TGTGCCAGCAGTTACCCGGGACTAGCGGGTGTGAGCTCCTACAATGAGCAGTTCTTC.

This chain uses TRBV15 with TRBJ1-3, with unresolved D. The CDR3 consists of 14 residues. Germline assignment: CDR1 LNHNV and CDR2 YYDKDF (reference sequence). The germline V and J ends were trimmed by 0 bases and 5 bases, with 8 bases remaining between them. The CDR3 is CATSRDLPRNTIYF. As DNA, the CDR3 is TGTGCCACCAGCAGAGATCTGCCTAGAAACACCATATATTTT. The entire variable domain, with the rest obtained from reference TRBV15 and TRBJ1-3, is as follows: DAMVIQNPRYQVTQFGKPVTLSCSQTLNHNVMYWYQQKSSQAPKLLFHYYDKDFNNEADTPDNFQSRRPNTSFCFLDIRSPGLGDTAMYLCATSRDLPRNTIYFGEGSWLTVV.

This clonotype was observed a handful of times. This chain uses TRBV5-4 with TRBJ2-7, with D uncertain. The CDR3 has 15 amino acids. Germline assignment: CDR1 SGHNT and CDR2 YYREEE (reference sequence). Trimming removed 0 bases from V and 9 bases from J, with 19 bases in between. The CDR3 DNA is TGTGCCAGCAGCTTGGAGGCGGCAGCTCCACGGGTGCAGTACTTC. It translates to CASSLEAAAPRVQYF.

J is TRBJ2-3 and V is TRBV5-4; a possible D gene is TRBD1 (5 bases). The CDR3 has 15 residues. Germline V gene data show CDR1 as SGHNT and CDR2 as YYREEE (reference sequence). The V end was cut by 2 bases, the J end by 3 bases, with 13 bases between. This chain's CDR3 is CASSLGAGPTDTQYF. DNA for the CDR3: TGTGCCAGCAGCTTAGGGGCCGGTCCAACAGATACGCAGTATTTT. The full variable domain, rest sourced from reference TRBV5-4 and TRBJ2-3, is ETGVTQSPTHLIKTRGQQVTLRCSSQSGHNTVSWYQQALGQGPQFIFQYYREEENGRGNFPPRFSGLQFPNYSSELNVNALELDDSALYLCASSLGAGPTDTQYFGPGTRLTVL.

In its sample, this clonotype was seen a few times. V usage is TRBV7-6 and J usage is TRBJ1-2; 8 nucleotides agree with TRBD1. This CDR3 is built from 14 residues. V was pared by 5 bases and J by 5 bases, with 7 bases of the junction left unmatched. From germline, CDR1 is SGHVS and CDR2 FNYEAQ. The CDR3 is CASSLDRALYGYTF. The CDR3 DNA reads TGTGCCAGCAGCCTGGACAGGGCCCTATATGGCTACACCTTC.

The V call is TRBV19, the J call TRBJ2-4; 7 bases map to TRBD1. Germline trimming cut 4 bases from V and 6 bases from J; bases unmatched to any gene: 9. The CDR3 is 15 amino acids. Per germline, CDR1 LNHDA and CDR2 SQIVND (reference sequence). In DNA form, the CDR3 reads TGTGCCAGTAGTAGCCCCGGGACAGAGTTAAACATTCAGTACTTC. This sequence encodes CASSSPGTELNIQYF.

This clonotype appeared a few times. CDR3 DNA sequence: TGTGCCAGCAGCCGGACAGGGGATAGCAATCAGCCCCAGCATTTT. Its protein is CASSRTGDSNQPQHF. The rearrangement uses TRBV7-9 and TRBJ1-5; 9 bases map to TRBD1. This CDR3 comprises 15 residues. V was pared by 5 bases and J by 0 bases, with 2 bases of the junction left unmatched. CDR1 and CDR2 (germline): SEHNR, FQNEAQ (reference sequence).

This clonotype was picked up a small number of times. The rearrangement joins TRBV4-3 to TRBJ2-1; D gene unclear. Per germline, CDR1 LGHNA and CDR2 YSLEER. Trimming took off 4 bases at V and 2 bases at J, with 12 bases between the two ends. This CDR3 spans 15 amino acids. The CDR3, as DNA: TGCGCCAGCAGCCCCGTGGCGGCGGCCTACAATGAGCAGTTCTTC. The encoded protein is CASSPVAAAYNEQFF.

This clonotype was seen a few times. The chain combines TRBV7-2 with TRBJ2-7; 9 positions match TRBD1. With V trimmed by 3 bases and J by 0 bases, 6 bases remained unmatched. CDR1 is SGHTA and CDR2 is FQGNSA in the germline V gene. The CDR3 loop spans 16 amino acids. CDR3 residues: CASSFTGTGPSYEQYF. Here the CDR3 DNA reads TGTGCCAGCAGCTTTACCGGGACAGGGCCCTCCTACGAGCAGTACTTC.

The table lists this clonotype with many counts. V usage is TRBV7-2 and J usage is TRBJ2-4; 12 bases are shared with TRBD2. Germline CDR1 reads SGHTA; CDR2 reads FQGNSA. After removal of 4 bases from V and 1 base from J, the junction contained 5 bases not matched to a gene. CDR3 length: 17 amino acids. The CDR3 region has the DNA TGTGCCAGCAGCTGGACTAGCGGGACGGGCGCCAAAAACATTCAGTACTTC. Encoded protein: CASSWTSGTGAKNIQYF.

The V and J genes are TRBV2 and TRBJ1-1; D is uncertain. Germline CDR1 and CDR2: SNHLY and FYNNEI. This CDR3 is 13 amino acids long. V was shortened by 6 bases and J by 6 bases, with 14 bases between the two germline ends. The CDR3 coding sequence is TGTGCCAGCAGGAAGAGACTCCCGCCTGAAGCTTTCTTT. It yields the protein CASRKRLPPEAFF.

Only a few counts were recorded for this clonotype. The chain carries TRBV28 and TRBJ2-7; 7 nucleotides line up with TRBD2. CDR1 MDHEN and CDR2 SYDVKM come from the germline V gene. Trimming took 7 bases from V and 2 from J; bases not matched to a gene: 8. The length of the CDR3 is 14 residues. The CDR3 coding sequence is TGTGCCAGCATTTCTAGCGGCACAACCTACGAGCAGTACGTC. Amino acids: CASISSGTTYEQYV.

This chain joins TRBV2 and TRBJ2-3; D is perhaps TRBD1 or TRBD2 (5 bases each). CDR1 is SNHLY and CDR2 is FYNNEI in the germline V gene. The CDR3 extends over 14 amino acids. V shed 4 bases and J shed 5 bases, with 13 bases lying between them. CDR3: CASSGRDLIDTQYF. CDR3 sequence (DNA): TGTGCCAGCAGTGGCCGGGACCTTATAGATACGCAGTATTTT.

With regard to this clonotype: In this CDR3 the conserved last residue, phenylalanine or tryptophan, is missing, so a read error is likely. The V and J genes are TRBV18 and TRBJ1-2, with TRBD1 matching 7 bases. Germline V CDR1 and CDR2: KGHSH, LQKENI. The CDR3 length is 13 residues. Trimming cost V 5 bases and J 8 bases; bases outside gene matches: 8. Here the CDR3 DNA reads TGTGCCAGCTCAAAGACAGGGAGTAGCGGCTACACCTAC. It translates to CASSKTGSSGYTY.

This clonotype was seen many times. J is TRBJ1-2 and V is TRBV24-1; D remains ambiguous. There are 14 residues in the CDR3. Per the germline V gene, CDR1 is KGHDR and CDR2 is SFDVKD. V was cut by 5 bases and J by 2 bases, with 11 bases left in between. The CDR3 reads CATSGVANNYGYTF. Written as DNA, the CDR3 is TGTGCCACCAGTGGTGTGGCAAACAACTATGGCTACACCTTC.

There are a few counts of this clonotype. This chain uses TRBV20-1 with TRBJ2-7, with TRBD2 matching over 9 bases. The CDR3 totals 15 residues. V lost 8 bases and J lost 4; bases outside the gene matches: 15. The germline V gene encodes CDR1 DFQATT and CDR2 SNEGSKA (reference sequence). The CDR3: CSIKPSSGRKYEQYF. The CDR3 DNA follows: TGCAGTATAAAACCAAGTAGCGGGAGAAAATACGAGCAGTACTTC.

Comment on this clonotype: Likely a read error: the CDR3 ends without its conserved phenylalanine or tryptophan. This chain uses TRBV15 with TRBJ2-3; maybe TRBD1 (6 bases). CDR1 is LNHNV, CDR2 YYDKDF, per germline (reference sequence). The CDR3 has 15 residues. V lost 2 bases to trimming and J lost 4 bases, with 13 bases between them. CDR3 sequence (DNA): TGTGCCACCAGCAGATACCCCAGGGGTTCAGATACGCAGTATATT. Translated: CATSRYPRGSDTQYI.

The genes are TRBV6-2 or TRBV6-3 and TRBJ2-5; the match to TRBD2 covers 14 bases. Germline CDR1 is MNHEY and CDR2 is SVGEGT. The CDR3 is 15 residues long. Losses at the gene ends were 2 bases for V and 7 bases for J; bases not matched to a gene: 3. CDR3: CASSYGLAGGGTQYF. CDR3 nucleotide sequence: TGTGCCAGCAGTTACGGACTAGCGGGAGGAGGGACCCAGTACTTC.

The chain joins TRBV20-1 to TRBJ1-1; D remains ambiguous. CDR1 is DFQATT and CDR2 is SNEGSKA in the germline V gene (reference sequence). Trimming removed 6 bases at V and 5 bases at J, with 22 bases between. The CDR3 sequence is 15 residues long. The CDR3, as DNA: TGCAGTGCGACCGATCCACGGACGGGAGGGACTGAAGCTTTCTTT. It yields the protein CSATDPRTGGTEAFF.

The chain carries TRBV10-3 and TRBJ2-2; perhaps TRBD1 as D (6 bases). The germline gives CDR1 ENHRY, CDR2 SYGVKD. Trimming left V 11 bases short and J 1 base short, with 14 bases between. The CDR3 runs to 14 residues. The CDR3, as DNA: TGTGCCCTAAAAGAGGGACAGAACACCGGGGAGCTGTTTTTT. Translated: CALKEGQNTGELFF.

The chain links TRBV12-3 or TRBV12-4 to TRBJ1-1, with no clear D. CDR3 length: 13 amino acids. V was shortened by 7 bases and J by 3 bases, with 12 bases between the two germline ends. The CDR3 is CASTWTADTEAFF. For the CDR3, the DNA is TGTGCCAGCACCTGGACGGCGGACACTGAAGCTTTCTTT.

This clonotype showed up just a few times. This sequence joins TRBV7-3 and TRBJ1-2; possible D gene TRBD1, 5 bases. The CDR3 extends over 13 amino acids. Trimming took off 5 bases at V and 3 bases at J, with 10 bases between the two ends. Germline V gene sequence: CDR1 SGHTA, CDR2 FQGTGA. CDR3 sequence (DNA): TGTGCCAGCAGCAGGGACGGCGACTATGGCTACACCTTC. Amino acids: CASSRDGDYGYTF.

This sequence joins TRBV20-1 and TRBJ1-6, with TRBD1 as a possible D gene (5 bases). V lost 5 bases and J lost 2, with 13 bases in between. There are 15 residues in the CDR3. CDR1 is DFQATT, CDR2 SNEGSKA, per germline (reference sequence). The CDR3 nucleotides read TGCAGTGCTGGGAGGAGGGGTGCCTATAATTCACCCCTCCACTTT. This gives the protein CSAGRRGAYNSPLHF.

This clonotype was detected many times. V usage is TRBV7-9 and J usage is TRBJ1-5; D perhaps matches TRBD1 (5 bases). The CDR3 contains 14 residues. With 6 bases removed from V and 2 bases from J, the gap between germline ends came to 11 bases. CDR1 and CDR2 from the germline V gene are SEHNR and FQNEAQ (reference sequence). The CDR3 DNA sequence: TGTGCCAGCAGTTACGGGGGAGGCAATCAGCCCCAGCATTTT. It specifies CASSYGGGNQPQHF.

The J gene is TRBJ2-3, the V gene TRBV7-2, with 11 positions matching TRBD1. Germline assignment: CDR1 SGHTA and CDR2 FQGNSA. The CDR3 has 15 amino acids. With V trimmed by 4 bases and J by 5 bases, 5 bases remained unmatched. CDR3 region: CASSSAGTGGDTQYF. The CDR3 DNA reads TGTGCCAGCAGCTCTGCCGGGACAGGGGGAGATACGCAGTATTTT.

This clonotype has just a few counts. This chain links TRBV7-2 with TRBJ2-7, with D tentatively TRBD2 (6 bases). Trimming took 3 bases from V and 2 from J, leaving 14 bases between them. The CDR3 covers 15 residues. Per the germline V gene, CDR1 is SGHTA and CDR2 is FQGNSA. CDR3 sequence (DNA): TGTGCCAGCAGCTTTGTTCCGGGAGCTACCTACGAGCAGTACTTC. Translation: CASSFVPGATYEQYF.

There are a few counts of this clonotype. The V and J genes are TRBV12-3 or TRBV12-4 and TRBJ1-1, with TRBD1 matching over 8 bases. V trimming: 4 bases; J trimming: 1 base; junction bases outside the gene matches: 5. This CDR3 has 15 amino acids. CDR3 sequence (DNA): TGTGCCAGCAGTTCCTGGACAGGGCCGAACACTGAAGCTTTCTTT. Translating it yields CASSSWTGPNTEAFF.

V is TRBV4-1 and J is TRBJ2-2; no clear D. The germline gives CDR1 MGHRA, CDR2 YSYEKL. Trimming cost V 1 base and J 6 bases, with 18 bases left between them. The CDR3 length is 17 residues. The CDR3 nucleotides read TGCGCCAGCAGCCAAGTCGCTCCCGGGCATGGGGCCGGGGAGCTGTTTTTT. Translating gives CASSQVAPGHGAGELFF.